The 18 T cell receptor beta chains below come from one sample, sequenced in a study of OX40 agonist ivuxolimab in advanced cancers. Sequencing was performed with immunoSEQ multiplex PCR; in TCRdb, only in-frame clones are kept and a portion is missing. The table records 30,000 to 45,000 clones, more than 75% of them present only once. The sample was CD4+ or CD8+ T cells sorted from blood, taken in a trial of the OX40 agonist ivuxolimab. The receptors stem from an adult with an advanced solid tumor such as melanoma, head and neck, liver or kidney cancer.

The genes are TRBV4-2 and TRBJ2-3, with D maybe TRBD2 (6 bases). Trimming took 0 bases from V and 1 from J, leaving 11 bases between them. Germline CDR1 reads LGHNA; CDR2 reads YNFKEQ. The CDR3 has 16 amino acids. CDR3 DNA: TGTGCCAGCAGCCAAGAGCCGCGCGGGGGCACAGATACGCAGTATTTT. Its translation is CASSQEPRGGTDTQYF.

The rearrangement joins TRBV29-1 to TRBJ2-5; no reliable D call. Per germline, CDR1 SQVTM and CDR2 ANQGSEA. Trimming pared 3 bases from V and 7 bases from J, leaving 18 bases between. This CDR3 spans 14 amino acids. CDR3 loop: CSVDSGNQLGTQYF. CDR3 in DNA: TGCAGCGTTGATTCGGGCAACCAGCTGGGGACCCAGTACTTC.

J is TRBJ2-5 and V is TRBV5-6, with D tentatively TRBD1 or TRBD2 (5 bases each). Deletions cut 0 bases from V and 4 bases from J, with 19 bases between. Germline V lookup: CDR1 SGHDT, CDR2 YYEEEE. CDR3 length equals 17 residues. In DNA, the CDR3 is TGTGCCAGCAGCTTGGCCGGGGATGGTGGGGCGCGAGAGACCCAGTACTTC. Protein: CASSLAGDGGARETQYF.

The count of this clone is one. CDR3 DNA sequence: TGTGCCAGCAGCCAAATAGGGGGCGCAACGGGCTCCTACAATGAGCAGTTCTTC. Protein sequence: CASSQIGGATGSYNEQFF. The J gene is TRBJ2-1, the V gene TRBV14; the match to TRBD1 covers 7 bases. The germline V gene has CDR1 SGHDN and CDR2 FVKESK. V lost 2 bases to trimming and J lost 0 bases; unmatched junction nucleotides: 10. This CDR3 comprises 18 residues.

The chain links TRBV30 to TRBJ2-1; no definite D call. CDR3 length equals 9 residues. Germline V gene data show CDR1 as GTSNPN and CDR2 as SVGIG (reference sequence). The V end lost 3 bases, the J end lost 13 bases, and 7 bases lay between the germline ends. The CDR3 loop reads CAWSPHQFF. CDR3 nucleotide sequence: TGTGCCTGGAGCCCTCACCAGTTCTTC.

The chain uses TRBV7-8 and TRBJ1-5; weak D call: TRBD1 (5 bases). V dropped 5 bases and J dropped 5 bases, with 13 bases sitting between them. The CDR3 runs to 14 residues. The germline V gene has CDR1 SGHVS and CDR2 FQNEAQ. CDR3 DNA sequence: TGTGCCAGCAGCCGCGGGGGTGGTCATCAGCCCCAGCATTTT. It yields the protein CASSRGGGHQPQHF.

In its sample, this clone was seen a few times. The gene calls are TRBV27 and TRBJ1-2, with D unclear. CDR3 length: 16 amino acids. The ends were cut back, 2 bases at V and 4 bases at J, with 17 bases in the middle. Germline assignment: CDR1 MNHEY and CDR2 SMNVEV (reference sequence). The CDR3 loop reads CASSLGPGPGAYGYTF. CDR3 DNA: TGTGCCAGCAGTTTAGGTCCCGGGCCAGGCGCCTATGGCTACACCTTC.

The gene calls are TRBV9 and TRBJ2-3; 9 nucleotides align to TRBD2. From germline, CDR1 is SGDLS and CDR2 YYNGEE. The CDR3 consists of 15 residues. Trimming removed 4 bases from V and 3 bases from J; junction bases left unmatched: 6. In nucleotides, the CDR3 is TGTGCCAGCAGCCTCAGCGGGGGGCGGACAGATACGCAGTATTTT. Protein: CASSLSGGRTDTQYF.

The chain uses TRBV5-1 and TRBJ2-3, with TRBD2 as a possible D gene (7 bases). Germline CDR1 is SGHRS and CDR2 is YFSETQ. This CDR3 is built from 17 residues. The germline V and J ends were trimmed by 2 bases and 3 bases, with 19 bases remaining between them. As DNA, the CDR3 is TGCGCCAGCAGCTTCTCCCGGGGGGCGGTAGGAACAGATACGCAGTATTTT. Protein: CASSFSRGAVGTDTQYF.

This clone is a singleton in its sample. V and J are TRBV9 and TRBJ2-7, with D unresolved. The germline V gene encodes CDR1 SGDLS and CDR2 YYNGEE. CDR3 length: 14 amino acids. Trimming took 0 bases from V and 2 from J, leaving 9 bases between them. In DNA, the CDR3 is TGTGCCAGCAGCGTAGACATCTTCACCTACGAGCAGTACTTC. Amino acid sequence: CASSVDIFTYEQYF.

V gene TRBV20-1 combines with J gene TRBJ2-3; D gene ambiguous. The CDR3 is 8 residues long. Germline CDR1 and CDR2: DFQATT and SNEGSKA (reference sequence). V was trimmed by 6 bases and J by 5 bases, leaving 0 bases between them. The CDR3 sequence: CSADTQYF. The CDR3 nucleotides read TGCAGTGCAGATACGCAGTATTTT.

The chain joins TRBV20-1 to TRBJ2-7; possibly TRBD1 or TRBD2 for D (6 bases each). Germline V gene data show CDR1 as DFQATT and CDR2 as SNEGSKA (reference sequence). The V end lost 2 bases, the J end lost 6 bases, and 8 bases lay between the germline ends. The CDR3 spans 11 residues. The CDR3 is CSARKGGEQYF. In nucleotides, the CDR3 is TGCAGTGCTAGAAAGGGGGGCGAGCAGTACTTC.

The chain carries TRBV20-1 and TRBJ1-2; D ambiguous. This CDR3 region has 11 residues. The V and J ends lost 4 bases and 4 bases respectively, with 7 bases between them. Looked up from germline, CDR1 is DFQATT and CDR2 is SNEGSKA (reference sequence). CDR3 nucleotides: TGCAGTGCTAAGGCGGGCTATGGCTACACCTTC. Residues: CSAKAGYGYTF.

This clone was seen just once. The DNA for the CDR3 is TGTGCCAGCAGTGAAGGGGGGACAGTGAGTGAAAAACTGTTTTTT. It specifies CASSEGGTVSEKLFF. This chain joins TRBV6-1 and TRBJ1-4; 7 bases are shared with TRBD1. The CDR3 covers 15 residues. Germline values: CDR1 MNHNS, CDR2 SASEGT. V trimming: 1 base; J trimming: 7 bases; junction bases outside the gene matches: 6.

The CDR3 DNA sequence: TGTGCCAGCAGCCAAAATCGGGGGGACACCGGGGAGCTGTTTTTT. Translating it yields CASSQNRGDTGELFF. The chain combines TRBV16 with TRBJ2-2; 7 bases line up with TRBD2. Germline lookup yields CDR1 KGHSY and CDR2 FQNENV. Losses at the gene ends were 2 bases for V and 3 bases for J; bases not matched to a gene: 3. This CDR3 has 15 residues. Together with reference TRBV16 and TRBJ2-2, the CDR3 gives the full variable domain: GEEVAQTPKHLVRGEGQKAKLYCAPIKGHSYVFWYQQVLKNEFKFLISFQNENVFDETGMPKERFSAKCLPNSPCSLEIQATKLEDSAVYFCASSQNRGDTGELFFGEGSRLTVL.

The V gene is TRBV5-5, the J gene TRBJ2-3; either TRBD1 or TRBD2 may fit D (6 bases each). The germline V gene encodes CDR1 SGHKS and CDR2 YYEKEE (reference sequence). With 0 bases removed from V and 5 bases from J, the gap between germline ends came to 13 bases. The CDR3 extends over 15 amino acids. This CDR3 reads CASSLDGGRIDTQYF. The CDR3 nucleotides read TGTGCCAGCAGCTTGGATGGGGGGCGCATAGATACGCAGTATTTT.

The chain carries TRBV10-3 and TRBJ1-4; D gene unclear. There are 16 residues in the CDR3. Germline-derived CDR1 and CDR2 are ENHRY and SYGVKD. The germline V and J ends were trimmed by 10 bases and 1 base, with 19 bases remaining between them. Here the CDR3 reads CATRVGMRLTNEKLFF. The CDR3 coding sequence is TGTGCCACCCGGGTAGGGATGCGGCTAACTAATGAAAAACTGTTTTTT.

The V call is TRBV2, the J call TRBJ1-2; 9 positions agree with TRBD1. V shed 7 bases and J 2 bases; nucleotides not matched to a gene: 5. This CDR3 contains 14 residues. The germline gives CDR1 SNHLY, CDR2 FYNNEI. CDR3 coding DNA: TGTGCCAGCACCTCGGGACAGGGAAACTATGGCTACACCTTC. It is translated as CASTSGQGNYGYTF.